What follows are 9 T cell receptor beta chains derived from one specimen sequenced in a study of shared clonotypes between healthy human individuals. Using immunoSEQ multiplex PCR, the repertoire was profiled, and TCRdb retains in-frame clones only, with some absent. The sample includes more than 2 million clones, 85% to 95% of them seen just once. Sequenced: naive CD4+ T cells sorted from blood. Indicated subset: CD45RA+ positively selected. The origin of the receptors is a man in his late teens or twenties in good health.

The chain carries TRBV7-9 and TRBJ2-1; D uncertain. Trimming removed 5 bases at V and 9 bases at J, with 14 bases between. Germline-derived CDR1 and CDR2 are SEHNR and FQNEAQ (reference sequence). The CDR3 is made up of 13 amino acids. In nucleotides, the CDR3 is TGTGCCAGCAGCCCGTACTTAAACACTGAGCAGTTCTTC. Translated: CASSPYLNTEQFF.

This chain uses TRBV19 with TRBJ1-4, with 10 bases lining up with TRBD1. The CDR3 is 17 amino acids. Germline V gene sequence: CDR1 LNHDA, CDR2 SQIVND (reference sequence). With V trimmed by 6 bases and J by 3 bases, 10 bases remained unmatched. In nucleotides, the CDR3 is TGTGCCAGTAGCCAACAGACAGGGGGCAGCGCTAATGAAAAACTGTTTTTT. It yields the protein CASSQQTGGSANEKLFF.

The genes are TRBV10-3 and TRBJ1-5; D call uncertain. Trimming removed 0 bases from V and 9 bases from J, with 9 bases in between. Looked up from germline, CDR1 is ENHRY and CDR2 is SYGVKD. This CDR3 is 13 amino acids long. CDR3 DNA sequence: TGTGCCATCAGTGAGTCTCCGGGGAGGCCCCAGCATTTT. Its protein is CAISESPGRPQHF.

The genes are TRBV30 and TRBJ2-3; a possible D gene is TRBD2 (6 bases). CDR3 length equals 13 residues. Germline lookup yields CDR1 GTSNPN and CDR2 SVGIG (reference sequence). This CDR3 reads CGGRTGGTDTQYF. CDR3 DNA: TGTGGCGGGCGGACGGGAGGCACAGATACGCAGTATTTT.

In this sample, this clone turned up once. V is TRBV9 and J is TRBJ1-6; D is ambiguous. Germline CDR1 is SGDLS and CDR2 is YYNGEE. The germline V and J ends were trimmed by 4 bases and 0 bases, with 11 bases remaining between them. The CDR3 loop spans 16 amino acids. CDR3 sequence: CASSSSSRSYNSPLHF. The CDR3 DNA is TGTGCCAGCAGCTCGTCGTCGCGCTCCTATAATTCACCCCTCCACTTT.

As to this clone: This same CDR3 is encoded by further DNA sequences in the sample. V gene TRBV6-6 combines with J gene TRBJ2-7; 8 bases are a match to TRBD2. CDR1 MNHNY and CDR2 SVGAGI come from the germline V gene (reference sequence). The CDR3 is 14 amino acids. Trimming cost V 5 bases and J 0 bases; bases outside gene matches: 3. CDR3 DNA sequence: TGTGCCAGCAGTCCTAGCGGGCTCTCCTACGAGCAGTACTTC. Translating it yields CASSPSGLSYEQYF.

This chain links TRBV28 with TRBJ1-1; D is uncertain. V gave up 5 bases and J gave up 4 bases, with 14 bases separating them. CDR1 and CDR2 (germline): MDHEN, SYDVKM. The CDR3 spans 14 residues. The CDR3 spells CASSTLPASTEAFF. In nucleotides, the CDR3 is TGTGCCAGCAGTACCCTCCCCGCGTCCACTGAAGCTTTCTTT.

The CDR3 sequence: CASSPESGTNQPQHF. In DNA form, the CDR3 reads TGTGCCAGCAGCCCGGAGTCCGGGACGAATCAGCCCCAGCATTTT. The rearrangement joins TRBV2 to TRBJ1-5; D is possibly TRBD1 (5 bases). Trimming removed 6 bases at V and 4 bases at J, with 16 bases between. The V gene's germline CDR1 is SNHLY and CDR2 FYNNEI. CDR3 size: 15 residues.

The gene calls are TRBV10-3 and TRBJ2-4, with D unclear. The CDR3 has 12 amino acids. Germline loops: CDR1 ENHRY, CDR2 SYGVKD. Trimming stripped 0 bases from V and 12 bases from J, with 9 bases between. CDR3 in DNA: TGTGCCATCAGTGAGTCTTCTAGTACTCAGTACTTC. This encodes CAISESSSTQYF.